The clone carrying this T cell receptor (beta chain) was picked up many times. Its antigen remains unknown. The data belong to a study of naive and memory T cell subsets. An oligonucleotide containing a UMI was ligated to the 3' end of TCR cDNA. Unsorted total RNA, roughly 1 to 1000 ng, was DNase treated before reverse transcription. General observations from the study: The RNA method is potentially sensitive to activation and differentiation changes.

This CDR3 is 15 amino acids long. Germline CDR1 reads MDHEN; CDR2 reads SYDVKM. The junction had 5 bases not matched to a gene; V was cut back by 5 bases and J by 1 base. Four PCR rounds used nested alpha and beta constant region primers plus the SP2 primer. Blood and skin TCR RNA was reverse transcribed with alpha and beta constant primers. TCRdb processed the 5' RACE reads anew with MiXCR; each CDR3 protein has one entry. Of approximately 52,000 distinct CDR3 sequences in the sample, about 4.5% were seen once. This sequence joins TRBV28 and TRBJ2-7; 10 bases align to TRBD1. The sequence derives from a female donor in good health. In DNA, the CDR3 is TGTGCCAGCAGTGTGGGGGGACAGGGGTCCTACGAGCAGTACTTC. Translation: CASSVGGQGSYEQYF.